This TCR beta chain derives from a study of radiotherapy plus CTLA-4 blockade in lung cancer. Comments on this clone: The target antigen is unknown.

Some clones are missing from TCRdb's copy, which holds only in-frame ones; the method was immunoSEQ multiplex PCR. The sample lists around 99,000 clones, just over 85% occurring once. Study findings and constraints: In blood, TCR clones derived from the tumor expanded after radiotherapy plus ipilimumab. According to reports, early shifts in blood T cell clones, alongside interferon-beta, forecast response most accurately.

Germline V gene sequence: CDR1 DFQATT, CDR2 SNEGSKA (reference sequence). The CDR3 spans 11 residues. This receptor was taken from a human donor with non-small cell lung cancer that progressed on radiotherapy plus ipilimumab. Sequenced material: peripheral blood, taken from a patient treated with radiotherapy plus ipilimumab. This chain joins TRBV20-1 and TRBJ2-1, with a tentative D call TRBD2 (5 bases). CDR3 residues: CSAPEVNEQFF. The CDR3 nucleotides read TGCAGCGCTCCGGAGGTCAATGAGCAGTTCTTC.